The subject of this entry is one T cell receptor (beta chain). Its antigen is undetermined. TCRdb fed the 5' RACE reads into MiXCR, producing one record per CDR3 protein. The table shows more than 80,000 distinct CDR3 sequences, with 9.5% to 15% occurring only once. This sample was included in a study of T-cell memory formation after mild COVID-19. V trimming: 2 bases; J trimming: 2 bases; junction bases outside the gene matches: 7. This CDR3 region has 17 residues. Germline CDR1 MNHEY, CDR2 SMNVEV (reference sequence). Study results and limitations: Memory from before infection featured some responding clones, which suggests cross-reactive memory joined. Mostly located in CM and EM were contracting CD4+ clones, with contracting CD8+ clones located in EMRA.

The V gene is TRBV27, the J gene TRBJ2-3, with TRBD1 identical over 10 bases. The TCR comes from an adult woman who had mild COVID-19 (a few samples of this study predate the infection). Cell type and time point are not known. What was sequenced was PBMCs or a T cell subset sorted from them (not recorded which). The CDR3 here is CASSLQLGQGVTDTQYF. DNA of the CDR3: TGTGCCAGCAGTTTACAGTTAGGACAGGGGGTCACAGATACGCAGTATTTT.